This T cell receptor (beta chain) was recorded in a study of cytomegalovirus exposure and HLA in healthy donors. Whole-study context: Earlier, 100 million or so unique TCR beta sequences were recovered from approximately 180 million T cells by an analysis.

The germline V and J ends were trimmed by 6 bases and 5 bases, with 13 bases remaining between them. The CDR3 spans 14 residues. The germline V gene has CDR1 SEHNR and CDR2 FQNEAQ (reference sequence). PCR involved 60 Vbeta and 13 Jbeta primers. Libraries were prepared by immunoSEQ multiplex PCR; TCRdb keeps only in-frame clonotypes and omits some of them. Of 180,000 or so clones listed, just under 80% are singletons. The rearrangement uses TRBV7-9 and TRBJ2-2, with D perhaps TRBD1 (7 bases). The clonotype comes from a female donor in good health and CMV-seronegative. Sequenced input: PBMCs. The chain's CDR3 is CASRPGGLTGELFF. The CDR3, as DNA: TGTGCCAGCAGACCAGGGGGGTTGACCGGGGAGCTGTTTTTT.